This T cell receptor (beta chain) appears in the sequencing data of a study of post-analysis software for immune sequencing data. Study-wide results and caveats: Roughly five TRBV segments appeared more often in patients than in controls, and TRBV5-6, TRBV5-1 and TRBV20-1 were among these.

Incorporated into the TCR beta cDNA libraries were unique molecular identifiers, which served to reduce PCR and sequencing biases. TCRdb called the PCR reads again in MiXCR, with one record for every CDR3 protein. The repertoire holds roughly 800,000 distinct CDR3 sequences, with around 45% as singletons. The germline V gene has CDR1 SGHAT and CDR2 FQNNGV. The CDR3 extends over 16 amino acids. A word on this clonotype: Its antigen remains unknown. Germline and junction disagree at one end, which may indicate a read error.

The clonotype comes from a girl aged 10 to 17 with multiple sclerosis. The V and J genes are TRBV11-2 and TRBJ2-5; the match to TRBD2 covers 9 bases. The sequenced material came from blood. The CDR3 DNA reads TGTGCCGGCAGCTACCGACTAGCGGACCGCCAAGAGACCCAGTACTTC. Amino acid sequence: CAGSYRLADRQETQYF.